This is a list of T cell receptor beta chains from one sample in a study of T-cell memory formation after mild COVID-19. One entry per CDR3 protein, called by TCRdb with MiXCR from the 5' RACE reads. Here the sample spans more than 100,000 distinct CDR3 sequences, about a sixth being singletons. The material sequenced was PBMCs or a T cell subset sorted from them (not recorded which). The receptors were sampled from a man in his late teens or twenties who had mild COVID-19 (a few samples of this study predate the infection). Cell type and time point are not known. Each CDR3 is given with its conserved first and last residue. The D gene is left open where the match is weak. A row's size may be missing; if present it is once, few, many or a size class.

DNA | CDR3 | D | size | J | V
TGCAGTGCTAGACTTCTCGTTGGGGAGACCCAGTACTTC | CSARLLVGETQYF | . | once | TRBJ2-5 | TRBV20-1
TGTGCCAGCAGCTTCGGGACTAGCGGGGTCAATGAGCAGTTCTTC | CASSFGTSGVNEQFF | TRBD2 | . | TRBJ2-1 | TRBV12-3/TRBV12-4
TGCAGCGTTGAAGGGGTGGGGAGCACAGATACGCAGTATTTT | CSVEGVGSTDTQYF | . | few | TRBJ2-3 | TRBV29-1
TGTGCCAGCAGTTACATGAGCCTCGGGACTGAAGCTTTCTTT | CASSYMSLGTEAFF | . | few | TRBJ1-1 | TRBV6-5
TGTGCCAGCGCTAAACAGGGGAGGATGGGAGGCTACACCTTC | CASAKQGRMGGYTF | TRBD1 | . | TRBJ1-2 | TRBV12-3/TRBV12-4
TGTGCCAGCAGTTTGAGACCAACAGTTCAGCCCCAGCATTTT | CASSLRPTVQPQHF | . | . | TRBJ1-5 | TRBV12-3/TRBV12-4
TGCAGCGCGGGGGGACAAGTTAATGGGCCCCAGCATTTT | CSAGGQVNGPQHF | . | . | TRBJ1-5 | TRBV29-1
TGTGCCAGCAGCCCGATCCCCCAAGAGACCCAGTACTTC | CASSPIPQETQYF | . | . | TRBJ2-5 | TRBV7-9
TGTGCCAGCAGCGTAGTCAGCGGCGGGGAGCTGTTTTTT | CASSVVSGGELFF | . | . | TRBJ2-2 | TRBV9
TGTGCCAGCAGTCCCTATATCACCGGGGAGCTGTTTTTT | CASSPYITGELFF | . | few | TRBJ2-2 | TRBV6-5
TGTGCCAGCAGTCCGGGACAGGCCAGGGAGCAGTACTTC | CASSPGQAREQYF | TRBD1 | few | TRBJ2-7 | TRBV12-3/TRBV12-4
TGTGCCAGCAAACCGGGACAGGGGTGGGAGACCCAGTACTTC | CASKPGQGWETQYF | TRBD1 | few | TRBJ2-5 | TRBV6-5
TGTGCCAGCAGCTTACAGGACGACGGAGGCTACACCTTC | CASSLQDDGGYTF | . | . | TRBJ1-2 | TRBV7-9
TGTGCCAGCAGCTCAGGGATGGGGGCCAACGTCCTGACTTTC | CASSSGMGANVLTF | . | . | TRBJ2-6 | TRBV7-6
TGCGCCAGCAGCCAAGATCTTTCGACTAGCGGGGGGGCGGCGGATGAGCAGTTCTTC | CASSQDLSTSGGAADEQFF | TRBD2 | . | TRBJ2-1 | TRBV4-1
TGTGCCAGCAGCTTGGCACAATCACCCCTCCACTTT | CASSLAQSPLHF | . | few | TRBJ1-6 | TRBV5-4
TGTGCCAGCAGCGTAGAATTAGATACGCAGTATTTT | CASSVELDTQYF | . | . | TRBJ2-3 | TRBV9
TGTGCCAGCAGCTTATCCCCGACAGGGGGCTTCTCCTACGAGCAGTACTTC | CASSLSPTGGFSYEQYF | TRBD1 | few | TRBJ2-7 | TRBV11-2
TGTGCCAGCAGGGGACAGTTGAACACTGAAGCTTTCTTT | CASRGQLNTEAFF | TRBD1 | . | TRBJ1-1 | TRBV12-3/TRBV12-4
TGTGCCACCAGTGATCAGAGGGAGACCCAGTACTTC | CATSDQRETQYF | . | few | TRBJ2-5 | TRBV24-1
TGCGCCAGCAGCCCCCGACGGGGGGGCGGGTCGGATACGCAGTATTTT | CASSPRRGGGSDTQYF | TRBD2 | many | TRBJ2-3 | TRBV4-3
TGCAGCGCTCAGGGAGGACTTGGCACAGATACGCAGTATTTT | CSAQGGLGTDTQYF | . | . | TRBJ2-3 | TRBV20-1
TGTGCCAGCAGCTTCTCGGACAGGGCAAGGGACAATGAGCAGTTCTTC | CASSFSDRARDNEQFF | TRBD1 | few | TRBJ2-1 | TRBV7-6
TGCGCCAGCAGCTTGGAGGGGGTCTATGGCTACACCTTC | CASSLEGVYGYTF | . | few | TRBJ1-2 | TRBV5-1
TGTGCCAGCGGGGGCGGCGGATACTCTGGGGCCAACGTCCTGACTTTC | CASGGGGYSGANVLTF | . | . | TRBJ2-6 | TRBV7-6
TGCAGTGCTAGTCGGGCAGGGAGTATCTACAATGAGCAGTTCTTC | CSASRAGSIYNEQFF | . | few | TRBJ2-1 | TRBV20-1
TGTGCCAGCAGCCAGGATCGAGCGGGGGTCAAAGAGACCCAGTACTTC | CASSQDRAGVKETQYF | TRBD2 | few | TRBJ2-5 | TRBV4-2
TGTGCCAGCAGCGTAGAGGGACTTGATTACAATGAGCAGTTCTTC | CASSVEGLDYNEQFF | . | many | TRBJ2-1 | TRBV9
TGCAGCGTTGAGGCCGGGACAGGGCTCTCCTACGAGCAGTACTTC | CSVEAGTGLSYEQYF | TRBD1 | few | TRBJ2-7 | TRBV29-1
TGCGCCAGCAGCTTGGGTTCCAGGGTAAGGAGGATGAACACTGAAGCTTTCTTT | CASSLGSRVRRMNTEAFF | . | . | TRBJ1-1 | TRBV5-1
TGTGCCAGCAGTTTTGGGGGGGTGGATGAGCAGTTCTTC | CASSFGGVDEQFF | TRBD2 | few | TRBJ2-1 | TRBV12-3/TRBV12-4
TGTGCCAGCAGCAAAGGTTCGAAGGAGACCCAGTACTTC | CASSKGSKETQYF | . | . | TRBJ2-5 | TRBV9
TGTGCCAGCAGCCCGAGGACTAGCGGGGGGGCCGTTGATACGCAGTATTTT | CASSPRTSGGAVDTQYF | TRBD2 | . | TRBJ2-3 | TRBV7-2
TGTGCCAGCAGCTTAGCGTCCGTGGGCGAGCAGTACTTC | CASSLASVGEQYF | . | few | TRBJ2-7 | TRBV7-9
TGTGCCAGCTCACCAGTGACTAGAACAGAGACCCAGTACTTC | CASSPVTRTETQYF | . | . | TRBJ2-5 | TRBV18
TGTGCCTGGAGTGTACAAGGGATTGAAAAACTGTTTTTT | CAWSVQGIEKLFF | . | . | TRBJ1-4 | TRBV30
TGTGCCTACAGGGGGGTCGCAGAGACCCAGTACTTC | CAYRGVAETQYF | TRBD1 | . | TRBJ2-5 | TRBV2
TGTGCCAGCAGTTCCCCGGCAGAGAATACTGAAGCTTTCTTT | CASSSPAENTEAFF | . | few | TRBJ1-1 | TRBV6-6
TGTGCCAGCAGCGGACAGGGGCGCAACTATGGCTACACCTTC | CASSGQGRNYGYTF | TRBD1 | . | TRBJ1-2 | TRBV7-2
TGCGCCAGCAGCGCCGGGACAGGCTCCGGAAACACCATATATTTT | CASSAGTGSGNTIYF | TRBD1 | . | TRBJ1-3 | TRBV5-1
TGCAGTGCTAGACCCAGGGACTATGGCTACACCTTC | CSARPRDYGYTF | . | . | TRBJ1-2 | TRBV20-1